These 28 T cell receptor beta chains originate from one sample sequenced in a study of blood T cells in healthy people across ages. The authors ran a second PCR of about 6 to 12 cycles using a sample-barcoded 5' primer and a J-beta primer mix. TCRdb independently ran MiXCR on the 5' RACE reads; one entry per CDR3 protein. The sample includes some 320,000 distinct CDR3 sequences, roughly 29% of them seen just once. Sequenced material: blood. The receptors come from a woman aged 70-85 years in good health.

The chain carries TRBV20-1 and TRBJ2-3; D call uncertain. CDR1 is DFQATT and CDR2 is SNEGSKA in the germline V gene (reference sequence). Trimming took 0 bases from V and 2 from J, leaving 9 bases between them. This CDR3 is 14 amino acids long. CDR3 sequence (DNA): TGCAGTGCTAGAGATCCCACATCCACAGATACGCAGTATTTT. Translation: CSARDPTSTDTQYF.

This clonotype is a singleton in its sample. One end of the junction fails to match germline, which may point to a read error. This rearrangement joins TRBV12-3 or TRBV12-4 to TRBJ2-5; no clear D. CDR3 size: 11 residues. CDR3 residues: CASSKGLKLFF. CDR3 nucleotide sequence: TGTGCCAGCAGTAAGGGATTAAAGCTGTTCTTC.

This clonotype came up many times. The V and J genes are TRBV25-1 and TRBJ1-1; no clear D. V was pared by 4 bases and J by 7 bases, with 16 bases between. Per germline, CDR1 MGHDK and CDR2 SYGVNS. The CDR3 has 14 residues. The CDR3 here is CASSAKSRTNEAFF. The CDR3 nucleotides are TGTGCCAGCAGTGCCAAGTCCAGAACAAATGAAGCTTTCTTT.

In this sample, this clonotype turned up a few times. The chain joins TRBV5-1 to TRBJ1-5; D is uncertain. The CDR3 has 13 amino acids. The ends were cut back, 4 bases at V and 7 bases at J, with 12 bases in the middle. Per the germline V gene, CDR1 is SGHRS and CDR2 is YFSETQ. The DNA for the CDR3 is TGCGCCAGCAGCACGGCCGTAGGGCAGCCCCAGCATTTT. Its protein product is CASSTAVGQPQHF.

This clonotype has only a few counts. The chain joins TRBV11-2 to TRBJ2-3, with TRBD2 as a possible D gene (6 bases). CDR3 length: 15 amino acids. The V end was cut by 5 bases, the J end by 0 bases, with 12 bases between. CDR1 SGHAT and CDR2 FQNNGV come from the germline V gene. This CDR3 reads CASSPAGTSTDTQYF. In DNA, the CDR3 is TGTGCCAGCAGCCCCGCCGGGACTAGCACAGATACGCAGTATTTT. Filled out from reference TRBV11-2 and TRBJ2-3, the complete variable domain reads EAGVAQSPRYKIIEKRQSVAFWCNPISGHATLYWYQQILGQGPKLLIQFQNNGVVDDSQLPKDRFSAERLKGVDSTLKIQPAKLEDSAVYLCASSPAGTSTDTQYFGPGTRLTVL.

This clonotype was seen a handful of times. V and J are TRBV3-1 and TRBJ2-7; D call uncertain. CDR3 length: 12 amino acids. Germline loops: CDR1 LGHDT, CDR2 YNNKEL (reference sequence). V shed 1 base and J shed 5 bases, with 6 bases lying between them. The CDR3: CASSQVRNEQYF. As DNA, the CDR3 is TGTGCCAGCAGCCAAGTGAGGAACGAGCAGTACTTC.

This clonotype was counted at least ten times. This chain connects TRBV29-1 to TRBJ1-1; maybe TRBD1 (6 bases). CDR1 and CDR2 from the germline V gene are SQVTM and ANQGSEA. The CDR3 is 13 amino acids. The V end was cut by 1 base, the J end by 5 bases, with 11 bases between. The DNA for the CDR3 is TGCAGCGTTGAAGTGGGGCAGGGGACTGAAGCTTTCTTT. It encodes CSVEVGQGTEAFF.

The V call is TRBV10-3, the J call TRBJ1-2, with D perhaps matching TRBD1 (5 bases). Germline V gene lookup returns CDR1 ENHRY and CDR2 SYGVKD. Trimming pared 7 bases from V and 6 bases from J, leaving 15 bases between. The CDR3 sequence is 13 residues long. CDR3 sequence: CAITRDGSDGYTF. In DNA, the CDR3 is TGTGCCATCACTAGGGACGGGTCAGATGGCTACACCTTC.

The chain uses TRBV9 and TRBJ1-2, with D possibly TRBD1 on 5 matching bases. Germline CDR1 SGDLS, CDR2 YYNGEE. The CDR3 consists of 13 residues. Trimming left V 6 bases short and J 0 bases short, with 9 bases between. The CDR3 here is CASKGRSNYGYTF. Here the CDR3 DNA reads TGTGCCAGCAAGGGACGGTCTAACTATGGCTACACCTTC.

The chain has TRBV7-9 and TRBJ1-4; D perhaps matches TRBD1 (5 bases). Germline loops: CDR1 SEHNR, CDR2 FQNEAQ (reference sequence). Trimming took 5 bases from V and 4 from J, leaving 17 bases between them. This CDR3 contains 16 residues. CDR3 sequence reads: CASSPGRGTLNEKLFF. Here the CDR3 DNA reads TGTGCCAGCAGCCCGGGACGGGGAACTCTTAATGAAAAACTGTTTTTT.

This chain links TRBV3-1 with TRBJ1-1; no definite D call. The CDR3 has 12 residues. Trimming cost V 3 bases and J 6 bases, with 8 bases left between them. In germline, CDR1 is LGHDT, CDR2 YNNKEL (reference sequence). The CDR3 spells CASSQLGPEAFF. CDR3 DNA: TGTGCCAGCAGCCAGTTGGGCCCTGAAGCTTTCTTT.

This clonotype was seen more than once but under ten times. The V gene is TRBV7-9, the J gene TRBJ2-5; D is ambiguous. With the DNA end fitting TRBJ2-7 better, the J assignment may be wrong. This CDR3 spans 13 amino acids. Germline lookup yields CDR1 SEHNR and CDR2 FQNEAQ (reference sequence). The CDR3 sequence is CASSRAKNYEQYF. DNA for the CDR3: TGTGCCAGCAGCCGCGCTAAAAACTACGAGCAGTACTTC.

The sample holds a few counts of this clonotype. The V call is TRBV20-1, the J call TRBJ2-5; D unresolved. Trimming removed 8 bases at V and 1 base at J, with 11 bases between. The CDR3 has 12 residues. Germline V lookup: CDR1 DFQATT, CDR2 SNEGSKA (reference sequence). The CDR3 region is CSTLQFQETQYF. The DNA for the CDR3 is TGCAGTACTCTACAATTCCAAGAGACCCAGTACTTC.

This clonotype was seen only a few times. This sequence joins TRBV4-1 and TRBJ2-2, with a possible D match to TRBD2 (5 bases). The length of the CDR3 is 17 residues. V was shortened by 2 bases and J by 3 bases, with 16 bases between the two germline ends. Germline V CDR1 and CDR2: MGHRA, YSYEKL. CDR3 nucleotide sequence: TGCGCCAGCAGCCAACCTACGGGGTTGGTAGACACCGGGGAGCTGTTTTTT. It translates to CASSQPTGLVDTGELFF.

The rearrangement links TRBV28 to TRBJ2-7; D is undetermined. The CDR3 covers 11 residues. Trimming removed 10 bases from V and 3 bases from J, with 10 bases in between. Looked up from germline, CDR1 is MDHEN and CDR2 is SYDVKM. The CDR3 DNA reads TGTGCCACCTCGAGTTTCTACGAGCAGTACTTC. It is translated as CATSSFYEQYF.

This chain joins TRBV9 and TRBJ1-2, with TRBD1 as a possible D gene (6 bases). The CDR3 contains 14 residues. With 2 bases removed from V and 0 bases from J, the gap between germline ends came to 8 bases. CDR1 is SGDLS, CDR2 YYNGEE, per germline. The CDR3 loop is CASSVGGSNYGYTF. The CDR3 DNA follows: TGTGCCAGCAGCGTGGGGGGCTCTAACTATGGCTACACCTTC.

This clonotype showed up many times. The chain combines TRBV20-1 with TRBJ1-2; 10 positions agree with TRBD1. In germline, CDR1 is DFQATT, CDR2 SNEGSKA (reference sequence). The CDR3 is made up of 16 amino acids. The ends lost 1 base at V and 2 bases at J; junction bases unmatched: 7. The CDR3: CSARATGGQNNYGYTF. The CDR3 DNA sequence: TGCAGTGCTAGAGCGACAGGGGGCCAAAACAACTATGGCTACACCTTC.

As concerns this clonotype: The junction and the germline gene differ at one end; a read error may be behind it. The rearrangement links TRBV29-1 to TRBJ2-5; no clear D. Germline CDR1 and CDR2: SQVTM and ANQGSEA. The CDR3 length is 11 residues. The CDR3 DNA sequence: TGCAGCTCCCGATCAGCCCGGACCCACTACTTC. Translated: CSSRSARTHYF.

Only a few counts were recorded for this clonotype. The gene calls are TRBV14 and TRBJ1-3; D unclear. The CDR3 totals 16 residues. From germline, CDR1 is SGHDN and CDR2 FVKESK. Between the trimmed V and J ends, which lost 0 bases and 2 bases, there was a span of 11 bases. The CDR3 region is CASSQERPATGNTIYF. CDR3 coding DNA: TGTGCCAGCAGCCAAGAGCGGCCAGCGACTGGAAACACCATATATTTT.

The genes are TRBV7-2 and TRBJ2-5; 7 bases map to TRBD1. Judging by the DNA end, TRBJ2-1 fits better; the J call may be wrong. This CDR3 region has 13 residues. Germline CDR1 reads SGHTA; CDR2 reads FQGNSA. CDR3 DNA: TGTGCCAGCAGGGAAGACAGGGACAATGAGCAGTTCTTC. As protein: CASREDRDNEQFF.

This clonotype was counted a single time. The rearrangement joins TRBV4-3 to TRBJ2-5; D call uncertain. The DNA end is more similar to TRBJ2-7, so the J call may be wrong. Germline V CDR1 and CDR2: LGHNA, YSLEER. The CDR3 covers 17 residues. The CDR3 reads CASSQERSGSHPHEQYF. The CDR3 DNA sequence: TGCGCCAGCAGCCAAGAGAGGTCGGGCAGTCATCCCCACGAGCAGTACTTC.

In its sample, this clonotype was seen a few times. The CDR3 region is CASSFPDRRGWSPLHF. CDR3 nucleotides: TGTGCCAGCAGTTTTCCCGACAGGAGGGGGTGGTCACCCCTCCACTTT. The chain couples TRBV6-6 to TRBJ1-6; maybe TRBD1 (6 bases). The CDR3 totals 16 residues. Germline lookup yields CDR1 MNHNY and CDR2 SVGAGI (reference sequence). The ends were cut back, 4 bases at V and 10 bases at J, with 20 bases in the middle.

V and J are TRBV14 and TRBJ2-5, with D perhaps assigned TRBD1 or TRBD2 (5 bases each). The length of the CDR3 is 14 residues. Germline V gene data show CDR1 as SGHDN and CDR2 as FVKESK. Between the trimmed V and J ends, which lost 0 bases and 6 bases, there was a span of 11 bases. The CDR3 sequence: CASSQDVSGQTQYF. The CDR3, as DNA: TGTGCCAGCAGCCAAGATGTATCGGGGCAGACCCAGTACTTC.

The chain links TRBV25-1 to TRBJ1-2; tentative D call: TRBD1 (6 bases). CDR3 length equals 16 residues. Trimming shortened V by 0 bases and J by 6 bases, and 17 bases separated the two germline ends. The germline V gene encodes CDR1 MGHDK and CDR2 SYGVNS. The CDR3 nucleotides read TGTGCCAGCAGTGAATATGGACAGAGCCAGGTCCATGGCTACACCTTC. Translated: CASSEYGQSQVHGYTF.

This clonotype came up a few times. This CDR3 is CASTPTGTGNYEQYF. DNA for the CDR3: TGTGCCAGCACACCCACCGGGACTGGAAACTACGAGCAGTACTTC. The chain combines TRBV6-2 or TRBV6-3 with TRBJ2-7; D may be TRBD2 (6 bases). Germline CDR1 and CDR2: MNHEY and SVGEGT. The CDR3 is 15 residues long. With 7 bases removed from V and 3 bases from J, the gap between germline ends came to 19 bases.

The table lists this clonotype with a few counts. The chain carries TRBV28 and TRBJ2-4, with a possible D match to TRBD2 (6 bases). V was trimmed by 5 bases and J by 2 bases, leaving 19 bases between them. Germline assignment: CDR1 MDHEN and CDR2 SYDVKM. The CDR3 sequence is 17 residues long. The CDR3 bases are TGTGCCAGCAGTACCTTTGGAGGGGCCCGTACCAAAAACATTCAGTACTTC. It encodes CASSTFGGARTKNIQYF.

This sequence joins TRBV7-2 and TRBJ2-5, with D perhaps matching TRBD2 (6 bases). Germline V gives CDR1 SGHTA, CDR2 FQGNSA. The CDR3 has 14 residues. The V gene lost 5 bases and the J gene lost 1 base, with 11 bases spanning the gap. CDR3: CASSRRALQETQYF. The CDR3 region has the DNA TGTGCCAGCAGCCGGAGGGCCCTCCAAGAGACCCAGTACTTC.

In its sample, this clonotype was seen a few times. The chain employs TRBV7-9 and TRBJ2-1, with 9 bases that match TRBD2. V lost 5 bases to trimming and J lost 10 bases; unmatched junction nucleotides: 18. This CDR3 region has 17 residues. Germline CDR1 is SEHNR and CDR2 is FQNEAQ (reference sequence). CDR3 residues: CASSETLSLAGSREQFF. The CDR3 nucleotides are TGTGCCAGCAGCGAAACCCTCTCCCTAGCGGGATCTCGGGAGCAGTTCTTC.